This TCR beta chain appears in the sequencing data of a study of blood T cell repertoires in COVID-19. The CDR3 contains 18 residues. The V gene's germline CDR1 is MNHEY and CDR2 SMNVEV (reference sequence). V shed 5 bases, J shed 12 bases, and the junction held 20 bases outside the gene matches. Measured with immunoSEQ multiplex PCR; TCRdb has only the in-frame clones, and not every one. The sample shows about 300,000 clones, around 89% of them seen only once. The clonotype originates from a man in his late teens or twenties who had recovered from COVID-19. The source material was peripheral blood. V usage is TRBV27 and J usage is TRBJ2-1; 12 bases are a match to TRBD2. DNA of the CDR3: TGTGCCAGCAGTCCATCACTTGGGGGACTAGCGGGTAGAACGGCGCAGTTCTTC. It codes for CASSPSLGGLAGRTAQFF.